These 26 T cell receptor beta chains were all obtained from the same sample, sequenced in a study of shared clonotypes between healthy human individuals. Only CD45RO-negative cells positively selected for CCR7 counted as naive CD8 cells, so terminally differentiated effector memory CD45RA+ cells were excluded. Measured with immunoSEQ multiplex PCR; TCRdb has only the in-frame clones, and not every one. The sample shows some 2,100,000 clones, 93% of them seen only once. Sequenced: naive CD8+ T cells from PBMCs. The receptors stem from a man younger than 30 in good health. Some clones in this sample may be carry-over from other donors' samples.

Here the CDR3 DNA reads TGTGCCAGCAGTTCCGAGGGCCGGTTAGATACGCAGTATTTT. Its translation: CASSSEGRLDTQYF. V and J are TRBV27 and TRBJ2-3; D possibly corresponds to TRBD2 (5 bases). V lost 4 bases to trimming and J lost 5 bases, with 13 bases between them. The CDR3 extends over 14 amino acids. Per germline, CDR1 MNHEY and CDR2 SMNVEV (reference sequence).

The chain joins TRBV28 to TRBJ1-5, with 9 positions matching TRBD1. Germline V gene lookup returns CDR1 MDHEN and CDR2 SYDVKM. CDR3 length: 17 amino acids. V lost 6 bases to trimming and J lost 10 bases; unmatched junction nucleotides: 19. This CDR3 reads CASSLPRDRAMYEPQHF. In DNA, the CDR3 is TGTGCCAGCAGCCTACCTCGGGACAGGGCGATGTATGAACCCCAGCATTTT. Filled out from reference TRBV28 and TRBJ1-5, the complete variable domain reads DVKVTQSSRYLVKRTGEKVFLECVQDMDHENMFWYRQDPGLGLRLIYFSYDVKMKEKGDIPEGYSVSREKKERFSLILESASTNQTSMYLCASSLPRDRAMYEPQHFGDGTRLSIL.

V gene TRBV14 combines with J gene TRBJ2-1, with 7 bases that match TRBD1. The trim removed 4 bases at V and 5 bases at J, leaving 8 bases unmatched. The germline gives CDR1 SGHDN, CDR2 FVKESK. The CDR3 consists of 15 residues. CDR3 bases: TGTGCCAGCAGCCTATACAGGGGACCCAACAATGAGCAGTTCTTC. Its protein is CASSLYRGPNNEQFF. The variable domain in full, completed from reference TRBV14 and TRBJ2-1, reads EAGVTQFPSHSVIEKGQTVTLRCDPISGHDNLYWYRRVMGKEIKFLLHFVKESKQDESGMPNNRFLAERTGGTYSTLKVQPAELEDSGVYFCASSLYRGPNNEQFFGPGTRLTVL.

CDR3 DNA sequence: TGTGCCAGCAGTCCCCGGGACAGGCGGAACACTGAAGCTTTCTTT. This gives the protein CASSPRDRRNTEAFF. The chain combines TRBV27 with TRBJ1-1; the match to TRBD1 covers 8 bases. The V segment lost 5 bases and the J segment 1 base; nucleotides outside the gene matches: 6. Per the germline V gene, CDR1 is MNHEY and CDR2 is SMNVEV (reference sequence). The CDR3 is made up of 15 amino acids.

The chain links TRBV29-1 to TRBJ2-3, with 10 bases matching TRBD1. This CDR3 is built from 14 residues. V shed 5 bases, J shed 4 bases, and the junction held 6 bases outside the gene matches. Germline CDR1 SQVTM, CDR2 ANQGSEA. The CDR3 reads CSVHDRGQPDTQYF. In nucleotides, the CDR3 is TGCAGCGTTCACGACAGGGGGCAGCCAGATACGCAGTATTTT.

This chain joins TRBV11-2 and TRBJ2-3; 14 bases are a match to TRBD2. The CDR3 spans 16 residues. CDR1 is SGHAT, CDR2 FQNNGV, per germline. Losses at the gene ends were 4 bases for V and 11 bases for J; bases not matched to a gene: 11. CDR3 amino acids: CASSSGLAGVWREQYF. CDR3 nucleotide sequence: TGTGCCAGCAGCTCGGGACTAGCGGGAGTCTGGCGCGAGCAGTATTTT.

This clone has more than one count but fewer than ten. This rearrangement joins TRBV9 to TRBJ1-1, with 7 bases matching TRBD1. The CDR3 is 14 amino acids. The germline gives CDR1 SGDLS, CDR2 YYNGEE. Trimming took 4 bases from V and 0 from J; bases not matched to a gene: 3. The CDR3 loop reads CASSKGQVNTEAFF. CDR3 nucleotides: TGTGCCAGCAGCAAAGGACAGGTGAACACTGAAGCTTTCTTT.

This clone occurred a few times. V gene TRBV10-3 combines with J gene TRBJ2-7; tentative D call: TRBD1 (6 bases). V lost 2 bases and J 2 bases, leaving 10 bases between the germline ends. The CDR3 consists of 14 residues. The germline V gene has CDR1 ENHRY and CDR2 SYGVKD. The CDR3 nucleotides are TGTGCCATCAGTGAGCCGGGACATACCTACGAGCAGTACTTC. It translates to CAISEPGHTYEQYF.

The chain uses TRBV7-9 and TRBJ2-6, with D hard to call. V gave up 6 bases and J gave up 0 bases, with 12 bases separating them. The CDR3 extends over 16 amino acids. CDR1 and CDR2 (germline): SEHNR, FQNEAQ (reference sequence). The CDR3 DNA follows: TGTGCCAGCAGGTTGGGCGGCATCTCTGGGGCCAACGTCCTGACTTTC. This encodes CASRLGGISGANVLTF. Full variable domain (remainder filled in from reference TRBV7-9 and TRBJ2-6): DTGVSQNPRHKITKRGQNVTFRCDPISEHNRLYWYRQTLGQGPEFLTYFQNEAQLEKSRLLSDRFSAERPKGSFSTLEIQRTEQGDSAMYLCASRLGGISGANVLTFGAGSRLTVL.

V gene TRBV10-3 combines with J gene TRBJ2-2; 9 nucleotides match TRBD2. The CDR3 has 18 residues. CDR1 is ENHRY and CDR2 is SYGVKD in the germline V gene. With 8 bases clipped from V and 1 base from J, the junction kept 14 bases outside the gene matches. The CDR3 here is CAIGDEASGTQNTGELFF. In DNA form, the CDR3 reads TGTGCCATCGGAGACGAGGCTAGCGGGACCCAGAACACCGGGGAGCTGTTTTTT.

This chain connects TRBV5-5 to TRBJ1-2, with 8 bases fitting TRBD1. J lost 1 base, V lost 4 bases, and 12 bases had no gene match. This CDR3 has 17 amino acids. The germline CDR1 and CDR2 sequences are SGHKS and YYEKEE (reference sequence). CDR3 region: CASSLQTGVVINYGYTF. CDR3 nucleotide sequence: TGTGCCAGCAGCCTCCAGACAGGGGTTGTCATTAACTATGGCTACACCTTC.

In the case of this clone: Other DNA variants within this sample encode the same CDR3. This rearrangement joins TRBV27 to TRBJ2-7, with TRBD2 matching over 15 bases. The CDR3 has 14 amino acids. Germline V lookup: CDR1 MNHEY, CDR2 SMNVEV (reference sequence). The V and J ends lost 3 bases and 6 bases, in that order; junction bases with no gene match: 0. This CDR3 reads CASSLGLAGGEQYF. CDR3 nucleotide sequence: TGTGCCAGCAGTTTGGGACTAGCGGGGGGCGAGCAGTACTTC.

This clone was recorded once. This chain connects TRBV5-1 to TRBJ2-7; tentatively, D is TRBD1 (6 bases). From germline, CDR1 is SGHRS and CDR2 YFSETQ. V was pared by 5 bases and J by 0 bases, with 21 bases between. The CDR3 is made up of 17 amino acids. Here the CDR3 reads CASSPMPTTGYSYEQYF. For the CDR3, the DNA is TGCGCCAGCAGTCCTATGCCCACGACAGGTTACTCCTACGAGCAGTACTTC.

This clone has a handful of counts. The J gene is TRBJ2-3, the V gene TRBV7-9; 9 nucleotides line up with TRBD1. CDR3 length: 15 amino acids. The germline CDR1 and CDR2 sequences are SEHNR and FQNEAQ (reference sequence). V shed 1 base and J 2 bases; nucleotides not matched to a gene: 1. The CDR3 sequence is CASSLGTGDTDTQYF. The CDR3 DNA sequence: TGTGCCAGCAGCTTAGGGACAGGGGACACAGATACGCAGTATTTT. Complete variable domain (other parts from reference TRBV7-9 and TRBJ2-3): DTGVSQNPRHKITKRGQNVTFRCDPISEHNRLYWYRQTLGQGPEFLTYFQNEAQLEKSRLLSDRFSAERPKGSFSTLEIQRTEQGDSAMYLCASSLGTGDTDTQYFGPGTRLTVL.

This sequence joins TRBV19 and TRBJ2-1; TRBD2 agrees at 7 bases. The CDR3 contains 15 residues. Germline-derived CDR1 and CDR2 are LNHDA and SQIVND (reference sequence). V dropped 7 bases and J dropped 5; count of bases not matched to a gene: 11. The CDR3 DNA follows: TGTGCCAGTACCCCTTGGGCTAGCGGAAACAATGAGCAGTTCTTC. It is translated as CASTPWASGNNEQFF.

The chain uses TRBV10-1 and TRBJ2-3, with 9 bases fitting TRBD2. With 4 bases clipped from V and 0 bases from J, the junction kept 11 bases outside the gene matches. The germline CDR1 and CDR2 sequences are WNHNN and SYGVQD (reference sequence). The CDR3 consists of 18 residues. The CDR3 coding sequence is TGCGCCAGCAGTGTAGGTAGCGGGAGCGCGCCTAGCACAGATACGCAGTATTTT. Translation gives CASSVGSGSAPSTDTQYF.

This clone has only one observation. The rearrangement uses TRBV28 and TRBJ2-2; 8 positions agree with TRBD2. There are 17 residues in the CDR3. V lost 6 bases and J lost 0; bases outside the gene matches: 9. Germline loops: CDR1 MDHEN, CDR2 SYDVKM. In DNA form, the CDR3 reads TGTGCCAGCAGCCTGCAGCGGGAGACCACGAACACCGGGGAGCTGTTTTTT. Its translation is CASSLQRETTNTGELFF.

The CDR3 DNA reads TGCAGCGTTGAAGCAGGGAGTTCAGATACGCAGTATTTT. The encoded protein is CSVEAGSSDTQYF. The chain recombines TRBV29-1 with TRBJ2-3, with D perhaps given as TRBD1 or TRBD2 (5 bases each). Germline values: CDR1 SQVTM, CDR2 ANQGSEA. The germline V and J ends were trimmed by 1 base and 4 bases, with 9 bases remaining between them. CDR3 length equals 13 residues.

The genes are TRBV7-8 and TRBJ2-7; the D is unclear. The CDR3 totals 11 residues. Trimming removed 5 bases at V and 0 bases at J, with 2 bases between. Germline V CDR1 and CDR2: SGHVS, FQNEAQ. CDR3 coding DNA: TGTGCCAGCAGCATCTCCTACGAGCAGTACTTC. Encoded protein: CASSISYEQYF.

The chain has TRBV27 and TRBJ1-2; 10 bases agree with TRBD1. Germline trimming cut 1 base from V and 1 base from J; bases unmatched to any gene: 12. Germline V gene sequence: CDR1 MNHEY, CDR2 SMNVEV (reference sequence). The CDR3 is made up of 19 amino acids. CDR3 DNA: TGTGCCAGCAGTTTATTCCCCCTACGGGACAGGGGCGTTAACTATGGCTACACCTTC. This sequence encodes CASSLFPLRDRGVNYGYTF.

This rearrangement joins TRBV27 to TRBJ2-1, with TRBD2 matching over 7 bases. This CDR3 spans 16 amino acids. The junction had 7 bases not matched to a gene; V was cut back by 5 bases and J by 0 bases. The germline V gene encodes CDR1 MNHEY and CDR2 SMNVEV (reference sequence). CDR3 coding DNA: TGTGCCAGCAGTGACCCTCTAGCGGACTCCTACAATGAGCAGTTCTTC. Amino acid sequence: CASSDPLADSYNEQFF.

The chain combines TRBV27 with TRBJ2-7, with 7 positions matching TRBD1. Unmatched junction bases numbered 6, after V lost 7 bases and J lost 3 bases. This CDR3 is 13 amino acids long. The germline CDR1 and CDR2 sequences are MNHEY and SMNVEV (reference sequence). CDR3 region: CASTARQGYEQYF. The CDR3 bases are TGTGCCAGCACGGCCCGACAGGGCTACGAGCAGTACTTC.

As regards this clone: Other nucleotide sequences in the sample specify the same CDR3. V is TRBV28 and J is TRBJ2-1, with D uncertain. This CDR3 is 11 amino acids long. Germline CDR1 reads MDHEN; CDR2 reads SYDVKM. Between the trimmed V and J ends, which lost 4 bases and 2 bases, there was a span of 0 bases. The DNA for the CDR3 is TGTGCCAGCAGTTCCTACAATGAGCAGTTCTTC. This translates into CASSSYNEQFF.

This rearrangement joins TRBV27 to TRBJ2-1; the match to TRBD1 covers 7 bases. The trim removed 10 bases at V and 8 bases at J, leaving 11 bases unmatched. Germline-derived CDR1 and CDR2 are MNHEY and SMNVEV (reference sequence). The CDR3 contains 13 residues. The CDR3 protein is CATLRATGDEQFF. The CDR3 DNA is TGTGCCACCCTCCGAGCCACAGGGGATGAGCAGTTCTTC.

This sequence joins TRBV9 and TRBJ1-2, with a weak D call TRBD1 (6 bases). The V gene's germline CDR1 is SGDLS and CDR2 YYNGEE. CDR3 length: 14 amino acids. V dropped 3 bases and J dropped 4 bases, with 13 bases sitting between them. The CDR3 DNA follows: TGTGCCAGCAGCGACGGCGGGGGGCTCTATGGCTACACCTTC. Its translation: CASSDGGGLYGYTF.

In regard to this clone: Additional DNA sequences in this sample encode the identical CDR3. The V and J genes are TRBV27 and TRBJ2-1; D ambiguous. With 4 bases removed from V and 4 bases from J, the gap between germline ends came to 8 bases. Germline V gene data show CDR1 as MNHEY and CDR2 as SMNVEV (reference sequence). CDR3 length: 13 residues. The CDR3 nucleotides are TGTGCCAGCAGTTCGTCTAGGTACAATGAGCAGTTCTTC. Its translation is CASSSSRYNEQFF.